A selection of T cell receptor beta chains follows, all from one sample in a study of beta chain features in type 1 diabetes. Here immunoSEQ multiplex PCR was the method, and the copy in TCRdb shows in-frame clones only, minus some. The table lists 310,000 or so clones, roughly 8% of them singletons. Source material: central memory CD4+ T cells from blood. The receptors were gathered from a woman younger than 35 in good health. Both conserved end residues are part of each CDR3. D genes are given only for firm matches. Rows may omit the clone size; those that give it use once, few, many or a size class.

clone_size j_call v_call d_call cdr3_nt cdr3_aa
many TRBJ2-4 TRBV5-4 . TGTGCCAGCAGCTTGTCTGTCCCGGGGGAAAACATTCAGTACTTC CASSLSVPGENIQYF
few TRBJ1-2 TRBV6-5 . TGTGCCATCAGTGGGGTCCGAGACACCAGGCTGGGCTACACCTTC CAISGVRDTRLGYTF
. TRBJ1-2 TRBV7-2 . TGTGCCAGCAGCTTCGGGGTATTCTATGGCTACACCTTC CASSFGVFYGYTF
. TRBJ2-5 TRBV27 . TGTGCCAGCAGTCCCACACCCCAAGAGACCCAGTACTTC CASSPTPQETQYF
. TRBJ1-5 TRBV15 TRBD1 TGTGCCACCAGCAGGAGGACAGGGGGCGATCAGCCCCAGCATTTT CATSRRTGGDQPQHF
few TRBJ2-3 TRBV29-1 TRBD2 TGCAGCGGGATAGGGACTACGATCCAGTATTTT CSGIGTTIQYF
few TRBJ2-4 TRBV4-3 TRBD1 TGCGCCAGCAGCCAAGAGAGTCAGGGGGCAAACATTCAGTACTTC CASSQESQGANIQYF
. TRBJ2-6 TRBV28 . TGTGCCAGCAGTTTATTGAGGGGCGTCCTCCCTGGGGCCAACGTCCTGACTTTC CASSLLRGVLPGANVLTF
. TRBJ2-5 TRBV6-5 TRBD2 TGTGCCAGCACCGAAGCGGGAGTTGGAGGGACCCAGTACTTC CASTEAGVGGTQYF
many TRBJ2-1 TRBV2 TRBD2 TGTGCCAGCAGTAAAACGGGAGGGCCTAACAATGAGCAGTTCTTC CASSKTGGPNNEQFF
. TRBJ2-3 TRBV11-2 . TGTGCCAGCAGCTTAGACGGGTTATTCGTTTACACAGATACGCAGTATTTT CASSLDGLFVYTDTQYF
few TRBJ1-1 TRBV9 TRBD1 TGTGCCAGCAGCCCACAGGGACAGGCTAACACTGAAGCTTTCTTT CASSPQGQANTEAFF
. TRBJ2-5 TRBV2 TRBD2 TGTGCCAGCAGAGGGACTAGCGGGAGGACGCGAGAGACCCAGTACTTC CASRGTSGRTRETQYF
. TRBJ2-1 TRBV5-1 TRBD2 TGCGCCAGCAGCCTTGTTTCTAGCGGGATGGATGAGCAGTTCTTC CASSLVSSGMDEQFF
few TRBJ2-7 TRBV7-2 TRBD1 TGTGCCAGCAGCCTACAGACAGGGCAAGGAAACGAGCAGTACTTC CASSLQTGQGNEQYF
. TRBJ2-3 TRBV5-4 . TGCGCCAGCAGCCAAGAACGACGGACCAGCACAGATACGCAGTATTTT CASSQERRTSTDTQYF
few TRBJ2-5 TRBV7-3 . TGTGCCAGCAGCTTAATCCCAGCGGGTCAAGGAGAGACCCAGTACTTC CASSLIPAGQGETQYF
. TRBJ1-2 TRBV28 . TGTGCCAGCAGTTTATCTGGAGGGACCGGGTCCCGGAACACCTTC CASSLSGGTGSRNTF
. TRBJ1-1 TRBV19 . TGTGCCAGTAGTATAAAACAATGGAACACTGAAGCTTTCTTT CASSIKQWNTEAFF
few TRBJ2-3 TRBV19 TRBD1 TGTGCCAGTAGCCTCAGGACAGGGAGCACAGATACGCAGTATTTT CASSLRTGSTDTQYF
. TRBJ2-3 TRBV18 . TGTGCCAGCATCACCCGGCGCCTTAGCACAGATACGCAGTATTTT CASITRRLSTDTQYF
. TRBJ2-1 TRBV4-1 . TGCGCCAGCAGCCAAGATCAGCGTGGGAGAGCCCTAGGTGAGCAGTTCTTC CASSQDQRGRALGEQFF
few TRBJ2-3 TRBV28 . TGTGCCAGCCTAGCGCTGAGCACAGATACGCAGTATTTT CASLALSTDTQYF
many TRBJ1-1 TRBV7-8 . TGTGCCAGCAGCTATCTAAATAATCTTAACACTGAAGCTTTCTTT CASSYLNNLNTEAFF
. TRBJ2-7 TRBV4-3 TRBD2 TGCGCCAGCAGCCAAGGGGCTAGCGGGAGTAATGAGCAGTACTTC CASSQGASGSNEQYF
few TRBJ2-6 TRBV11-2 . TGTGCCAGCAGCTTGGCTACCTCTGGGGCCAACGTCCTGACTTTC CASSLATSGANVLTF
many TRBJ1-1 TRBV28 . TGTGCCAGCAGTTTTGGGGGCCAGGAGACTGAAGCTTTCTTT CASSFGGQETEAFF
. TRBJ2-1 TRBV7-2 TRBD2 TGTGCCAGCAGCTCCGCGGGACTAGGGGAAGGTGAGCAGTTCTTC CASSSAGLGEGEQFF
few TRBJ2-7 TRBV5-4 . TGTGCCAGCAGCCCGGGCGGTGTCGCGGGATGGGGTTACGAGCAGTACTTC CASSPGGVAGWGYEQYF
few TRBJ2-1 TRBV5-1 TRBD1 TGCGCCAGCAGCCAACAGGGGGGATTTTACAATGAGCAGTTCTTC CASSQQGGFYNEQFF
. TRBJ2-5 TRBV5-1 . TGCGCCAGCAGCTTGGGGTACGGGAACCACCAAGAGACCCAGTACTTC CASSLGYGNHQETQYF
. TRBJ1-6 TRBV6-5 . TGTGCCAGCGCGGGGGCCTTTTCACCCCTCCACTTT CASAGAFSPLHF
few TRBJ2-7 TRBV4-3 . TGCGCCAGCAGCCAAGATCTTGCGGCGGGATCGTACGAGCAGTACTTC CASSQDLAAGSYEQYF
. TRBJ2-7 TRBV4-2 . TGTGCCAGCAGCCAAGCAGGGGCCCACGAGCAGTACTTC CASSQAGAHEQYF